This TCR beta chain comes out of a study of glioma-infiltrating T cells after dendritic cell vaccination. Background on the study: Patients received three intradermal dendritic cell vaccine injections at biweekly intervals.

Profiled with immunoSEQ multiplex PCR; TCRdb holds only in-frame clones, not every one. The table records 99,000 or so clones, around 87% of them present only once. The CDR3 totals 13 residues. V was pared by 6 bases and J by 8 bases, with 6 bases of the junction left unmatched. Germline loops: CDR1 MNHEY, CDR2 SMNVEV (reference sequence). Indicated time point: after dendritic cell vaccination, including at tumor progression/relapse. Before vaccination, two weeks after the third vaccination, and at progression, PBMC were collected. The specimen comprised blood, sampled after dendritic cell vaccination. The receptor was isolated from a human donor with glioblastoma. The rearrangement links TRBV27 to TRBJ1-4; 7 bases agree with TRBD1. CDR3 region: CASRGTAGEKLFF. CDR3 sequence (DNA): TGTGCCAGCAGAGGGACAGCTGGGGAAAAACTGTTTTTT.